This is a list of T cell receptor beta chains from one sample in a study of T-cell reconstitution after alpha-beta-depleted transplantation in children. TCRdb called the PCR reads again in MiXCR, with one record for every CDR3 protein. The sample holds roughly 400,000 distinct CDR3 sequences, around 21% seen once. Specimen: PBMCs from the stem cell graft donor, collected from the stem cell graft. The receptors stem from a human donor who donated a stem cell graft to a child with acute myeloid leukemia. The CDR3 runs from the conserved cysteine through the conserved F or W. D genes are given only for firm matches. A row's size may be missing; if present it is once, few, many or a size class.

cdr3_aa | cdr3_nt | d_call | j_call | clone_size | v_call
CASSARGQGNEQYF | TGTGCCAGCAGTGCCCGAGGACAGGGAAACGAGCAGTACTTC | TRBD1 | TRBJ2-7 | NA | TRBV25-1
CASRFGQDNQPQHF | TGCGCCAGCAGATTCGGACAGGACAATCAGCCCCAGCATTTT | TRBD1 | TRBJ1-5 | NA | TRBV5-1
CASTLLGDEQFF | TGTGCCAGCACCCTTCTAGGGGATGAGCAGTTCTTC | NA | TRBJ2-1 | many | TRBV28
CASYGGAEESTDTQYF | TGTGCCAGCTATGGGGGAGCGGAGGAAAGCACAGATACGCAGTATTTT | NA | TRBJ2-3 | NA | TRBV12-3/TRBV12-4
CATRGPYNEQFF | TGTGCCACGCGGGGGCCCTACAATGAGCAGTTCTTC | NA | TRBJ2-1 | NA | TRBV24-1
CASSQGGQGVNNEQFF | TGTGCCAGCAGCCAAGGAGGGCAGGGGGTAAACAATGAGCAGTTCTTC | TRBD1 | TRBJ2-1 | NA | TRBV4-2
CSAPRGYSYNEQFF | TGCAGTGCTCCGAGGGGATACTCCTACAATGAGCAGTTCTTC | NA | TRBJ2-1 | few | TRBV20-1
CSAMAQPSTDTQYF | TGCAGTGCTATGGCGCAGCCTAGCACAGATACGCAGTATTTT | NA | TRBJ2-3 | few | TRBV20-1
CASRVGLAGPRYEQYF | TGTGCCAGCAGGGTGGGACTAGCGGGGCCGAGATACGAGCAGTACTTC | TRBD2 | TRBJ2-7 | NA | TRBV28
CASSQDKSRREQGYEQYF | TGCGCCAGCAGCCAAGATAAGAGTAGGAGGGAGCAGGGGTACGAGCAGTACTTC | NA | TRBJ2-7 | many | TRBV4-1
CASRQGGSLNEQFF | TGTGCCAGCAGACAAGGAGGGTCTTTAAATGAGCAGTTCTTC | NA | TRBJ2-1 | few | TRBV12-3/TRBV12-4
CASSARLAGDEQFF | TGTGCCAGCAGCGCGAGACTAGCGGGAGATGAGCAGTTCTTC | TRBD2 | TRBJ2-1 | NA | TRBV7-6
CASSRQTGAFGTGELFF | TGCGCCAGCAGCCGCCAGACGGGGGCCTTTGGTACCGGGGAGCTGTTTTTT | NA | TRBJ2-2 | NA | TRBV4-3
CASSLNRLDQPQHF | TGTGCCAGCAGTTTGAACAGGTTGGATCAGCCCCAGCATTTT | NA | TRBJ1-5 | NA | TRBV12-3/TRBV12-4
CSARDRTGGSNQPQHF | TGCAGTGCTAGAGACCGGACAGGGGGTAGCAATCAGCCCCAGCATTTT | TRBD1 | TRBJ1-5 | many | TRBV20-1
CSALRDTNYEQYF | TGCAGTGCTCTCCGGGACACCAACTACGAGCAGTACTTC | NA | TRBJ2-7 | NA | TRBV20-1
CSAREGAGDYNEQFF | TGCAGTGCTAGGGAAGGAGCGGGAGACTACAATGAGCAGTTCTTC | TRBD2 | TRBJ2-1 | NA | TRBV20-1
CASSLWLGPEAFF | TGTGCCAGCAGTTTATGGTTGGGGCCTGAAGCTTTCTTT | NA | TRBJ1-1 | NA | TRBV12-3/TRBV12-4
CSARDLRTSGMNEQYF | TGCAGTGCTAGAGACCTAAGGACTAGCGGGATGAACGAGCAGTACTTC | TRBD2 | TRBJ2-7 | NA | TRBV20-1
CASSLTSGRFLKSYEQYF | TGTGCCAGCAGTTTAACTAGCGGGAGGTTTCTCAAAAGCTACGAGCAGTACTTC | TRBD2 | TRBJ2-7 | few | TRBV12-3/TRBV12-4
CASSDAGRAAYNEQFF | TGTGCCAGCAGCGATGCCGGGAGGGCCGCCTACAATGAGCAGTTCTTC | TRBD2 | TRBJ2-1 | NA | TRBV7-7
CSASPSGRASYRTDTQYF | TGCAGTGCTAGTCCTAGCGGGAGGGCCAGCTACCGCACAGATACGCAGTATTTT | TRBD2 | TRBJ2-3 | NA | TRBV20-1
CSAPGGGNTEAFF | TGCAGTGCTCCGGGCGGGGGAAACACTGAAGCTTTCTTT | NA | TRBJ1-1 | few | TRBV20-1
CASSWGGQLWYEQYF | TGTGCCAGCAGCTGGGGAGGACAACTCTGGTACGAGCAGTACTTC | NA | TRBJ2-7 | NA | TRBV11-2
CASSGGLAGIYEQFF | TGCGCCAGCAGTGGAGGACTAGCGGGAATCTATGAGCAGTTCTTC | TRBD2 | TRBJ2-1 | few | TRBV10-2
CASSRSREGDTQYF | TGTGCCAGCTCCCGTTCCAGGGAGGGGGATACGCAGTATTTT | TRBD2 | TRBJ2-3 | NA | TRBV2
CASSYSHNEQFF | TGTGCCAGCAGTTACTCTCACAATGAGCAGTTCTTC | NA | TRBJ2-1 | NA | TRBV6-6
CSYRLGTGTYNEQFF | TGCAGCTATCGCCTCGGGACAGGGACTTACAATGAGCAGTTCTTC | TRBD1 | TRBJ2-1 | NA | TRBV29-1
CATSRETNNEQFF | TGTGCCACCAGCAGAGAGACCAACAATGAGCAGTTCTTC | NA | TRBJ2-1 | many | TRBV15
CASSLVLTGGTLYF | TGTGCCAGCAGCTTAGTGTTGACAGGGGGAACCCTGTACTTC | TRBD1 | TRBJ2-7 | NA | TRBV7-8
CASSRDTEWETQYF | TGCGCCAGCAGCCGAGACACAGAGTGGGAGACCCAGTACTTC | NA | TRBJ2-5 | NA | TRBV4-1
CASSPTRSNEQFF | TGTGCCAGCAGCCCGACTAGGTCCAATGAGCAGTTCTTC | NA | TRBJ2-1 | NA | TRBV7-3
CATSDTGGGLETQYF | TGTGCCACCAGTGATACCGGCGGAGGGTTAGAGACCCAGTACTTC | NA | TRBJ2-5 | many | TRBV24-1
CASSLSSAGGHGYTF | TGTGCCAGCAGCTTAAGCTCGGCAGGGGGCCATGGCTACACCTTC | TRBD1 | TRBJ1-2 | NA | TRBV7-9
CSARDLSGPTFEQYF | TGCAGTGCTAGAGATCTATCCGGTCCCACCTTCGAGCAGTACTTC | NA | TRBJ2-7 | NA | TRBV20-1
CASRPTGFRVLTNEQFF | TGTGCCAGCAGACCGACAGGGTTTCGAGTACTTACCAATGAGCAGTTCTTC | TRBD1 | TRBJ2-1 | NA | TRBV12-3/TRBV12-4
CASSQDRGWYNEQFF | TGTGCCAGCAGCCAAGATCGTGGTTGGTACAATGAGCAGTTCTTC | NA | TRBJ2-1 | NA | TRBV3-1
CASSRVRDSANTGELFF | TGCGCCAGCAGCAGGGTCCGGGACTCCGCGAACACCGGGGAGCTGTTTTTT | NA | TRBJ2-2 | many | TRBV5-1
CAWSVGAGGQTQYF | TGTGCCTGGAGTGTGGGAGCGGGAGGACAGACCCAGTACTTC | TRBD2 | TRBJ2-5 | few | TRBV30
CASSSSGGQDEQYF | TGTGCCAGCAGCTCGTCGGGAGGTCAAGACGAGCAGTACTTC | TRBD2 | TRBJ2-7 | NA | TRBV7-3
CASSLEVGGNQPQHF | TGTGCCAGCAGCTTAGAAGTGGGAGGCAATCAGCCCCAGCATTTT | NA | TRBJ1-5 | NA | TRBV7-8
CSAPKGGDYSPKNIQYF | TGCAGTGCCCCGAAGGGTGGGGACTATAGCCCGAAAAACATTCAGTACTTC | TRBD2 | TRBJ2-4 | NA | TRBV20-1
CASSLAASGTNEQFF | TGTGCCAGCAGCTTAGCGGCTAGCGGGACAAATGAGCAGTTCTTC | TRBD2 | TRBJ2-1 | few | TRBV7-9
CASSPGSARDYGYTF | TGTGCCAGCAGTCCTGGGTCTGCCAGGGACTATGGCTACACCTTC | NA | TRBJ1-2 | few | TRBV12-3/TRBV12-4
CSARDSLASYNEQFF | TGCAGTGCTAGAGATAGTCTAGCATCCTACAATGAGCAGTTCTTC | NA | TRBJ2-1 | few | TRBV20-1
CASSRRRETQYF | TGTGCCAGCAGCCGGCGTCGAGAGACCCAGTACTTC | NA | TRBJ2-5 | once | TRBV3-1
CATSREGGRTGELFF | TGCGCGACATCACGGGAGGGGGGCCGGACCGGGGAGCTGTTTTTT | TRBD2 | TRBJ2-2 | NA | TRBV5-1
CASSLRTTAHYNEQFF | TGTGCCAGCAGCCTAAGGACGACTGCTCACTACAATGAGCAGTTCTTC | NA | TRBJ2-1 | NA | TRBV12-3/TRBV12-4
CASSENRAWNEQFF | TGTGCCAGCAGTGAGAACAGGGCGTGGAATGAGCAGTTCTTC | NA | TRBJ2-1 | once | TRBV25-1
CSVGTGRTGELFF | TGCAGCGTTGGGACAGGGCGAACCGGGGAGCTGTTTTTT | TRBD1 | TRBJ2-2 | few | TRBV29-1
CASSYSTGEGQPQHF | TGTGCCAGCAGTTACTCGACGGGGGAGGGGCAGCCCCAGCATTTT | NA | TRBJ1-5 | few | TRBV6-5
CASSTRQGYEQYF | TGTGCCAGCAGTACCCGACAGGGCTACGAGCAGTACTTC | TRBD1 | TRBJ2-7 | many | TRBV25-1
CSAERGMDTEAFF | TGCAGTGCCGAGAGAGGGATGGACACTGAAGCTTTCTTT | NA | TRBJ1-1 | few | TRBV20-1
CASSLTGSRGLTGSYNEQFF | TGTGCCAGCAGTTTAACGGGTTCCAGGGGGCTTACCGGCTCCTACAATGAGCAGTTCTTC | TRBD1 | TRBJ2-1 | few | TRBV12-3/TRBV12-4
CSVGVRSTDTQYF | TGCAGCGTTGGTGTCCGAAGCACAGATACGCAGTATTTT | NA | TRBJ2-3 | few | TRBV29-1